This T cell receptor beta chain derives from a study of T cell repertoires in cytomegalovirus infection. Across the study: HLA-B-restricted CMV epitopes that are well studied, plus recently identified HLA-C-restricted ones, were used by the study.

Overall study results and limits: Adding up the frequency of public TCR beta families identified people who carried CMV plus the relevant HLA.

Remarks on this clonotype: The antigen is undetermined.

The CDR3 spans 12 residues. V shed 1 base and J shed 6 bases, with 6 bases lying between them. Per germline, CDR1 SEHNR and CDR2 FQNEAQ (reference sequence). In TCRdb, the reads were re-called with MiXCR into one record per CDR3 protein. The data hold almost 90,000 distinct CDR3 sequences, with less than 30% observed a single time. Sequenced here: CD8+ T cells from cultured PBMCs, sampled from culture after CMV antigen stimulation. The TCR comes from a human donor in good health (CMV status not recorded). Some clones in this sample may be carry-over from other donors' samples. V is TRBV7-9 and J is TRBJ1-1; D gene ambiguous. CDR3: CASSLGLAEAFF. The CDR3 DNA follows: TGTGCCAGCAGCTTAGGACTGGCTGAAGCTTTCTTT.